This T cell receptor beta chain was sequenced for a study of cytomegalovirus exposure and HLA in healthy donors. Note on this clone: Its specificity is not known. The sample has other DNA sequences that encode this CDR3 too.

The study ran its PCR with 60 Vbeta and 13 Jbeta primers. TCRdb's copy holds only in-frame clones and misses some; the assay was immunoSEQ multiplex PCR. The sample carries around 150,000 clones, 72% recorded once. Overall study findings and caveats: Reportedly, fewer N-insertions than the approximately 650-donor mean appeared in an Asian-associated ancestry cluster in a later analysis.

V lost 9 bases and J lost 11; bases outside the gene matches: 13. Per germline, CDR1 SEHNR and CDR2 FQNEAQ (reference sequence). This CDR3 has 13 amino acids. The chain combines TRBV7-9 with TRBJ2-1, with TRBD1 matching over 7 bases. The sequenced material came from PBMCs. The receptor was derived from a man in his forties or fifties in good health and CMV-seronegative. In DNA, the CDR3 is TGTGCCAGTAGGGGGCCGACGGTAGAGAAGCAGTTCTTC. It codes for CASRGPTVEKQFF.